The rows below give T cell receptor beta chains drawn from one sample of a study of T cell repertoires in cytomegalovirus infection. TCRdb re-called the reads with MiXCR, one entry per CDR3 protein. The sample consists of around 550,000 distinct CDR3 sequences, less than 30% of them appearing once. Sequencing was done on a sample of PBMCs. These receptors came from a human donor in good health (CMV status not recorded). Some clones in this sample may be carry-over from other donors' samples. Both conserved end residues are part of each CDR3. D genes are given only for firm matches. Clone size is shown for a subset of rows, as once, few, many or a class of expanded clone.

V: TRBV6-2/TRBV6-3; D: TRBD2; J: TRBJ2-5; size: few; DNA: TGTGCCAGCAGCTCAGGGACTAGCGGGAACGGGAAGGAGACCCAGTACTTC; CDR3: CASSSGTSGNGKETQYF
V: TRBV7-8; D: NA; J: TRBJ1-1; size: few; DNA: TGTGCCAGCAGCTTAGCGCGATCTCCAGCATATAACACTGAAGCTTTCTTT; CDR3: CASSLARSPAYNTEAFF
V: TRBV19; D: TRBD1; J: TRBJ2-3; size: NA; DNA: TGTGCCGTAGACAGGGGCGTAAGCACAGATACGCAGTATTTT; CDR3: CAVDRGVSTDTQYF
V: TRBV6-5; D: NA; J: TRBJ1-1; size: few; DNA: TGTGCCAGCAGTTACTCACAGACCATGAACACTGAAGCTTTCTTT; CDR3: CASSYSQTMNTEAFF
V: TRBV7-9; D: TRBD2; J: TRBJ2-7; size: NA; DNA: TGTGCCAGCAGCTGGACTAGCGGGAGGTTGGTAGGCGAGCAGTACTTC; CDR3: CASSWTSGRLVGEQYF
V: TRBV24-1; D: TRBD2; J: TRBJ2-1; size: NA; DNA: TGTGCCACCAGTGAAGGGGCCAGAGTTAGCGGGACCCTCTACAATGAGCAGTTCTTC; CDR3: CATSEGARVSGTLYNEQFF
V: TRBV30; D: NA; J: TRBJ2-2; size: NA; DNA: TGTGCCTGGAAGGCAGGGCACACCGGGGAGCTGTTTTTT; CDR3: CAWKAGHTGELFF
V: TRBV6-4; D: NA; J: TRBJ2-7; size: NA; DNA: TGTGCCAGCAGCCGACTTTGTCACTCCTACGAGCAGTACTTC; CDR3: CASSRLCHSYEQYF
V: TRBV7-3; D: TRBD2; J: TRBJ2-1; size: NA; DNA: TGTGCCAGCAGCCAGGAAGCGGGGTCCTACAATGAGCAGTTCTTC; CDR3: CASSQEAGSYNEQFF
V: TRBV6-2/TRBV6-3; D: TRBD1; J: TRBJ1-5; size: few; DNA: TGTGCCAGCAGTCCTGAGGGGGACAGTTATCAGCCCCAGCATTTT; CDR3: CASSPEGDSYQPQHF
V: TRBV7-9; D: NA; J: TRBJ2-7; size: once; DNA: TGTGCCAGCAGCTTCGATGCCACAGGTAGTGAGCAGTACTTC; CDR3: CASSFDATGSEQYF
V: TRBV6-5; D: TRBD1; J: TRBJ2-1; size: many; DNA: TGTGCCAGCAGTACCGGGACAGGGAGGAATGAGCAGTTCTTC; CDR3: CASSTGTGRNEQFF
V: TRBV19; D: NA; J: TRBJ1-1; size: few; DNA: TGTGCCAGTAGTGCCTCCGGGGGAACCATGAACACTGAAGCTTTCTTT; CDR3: CASSASGGTMNTEAFF
V: TRBV7-9; D: NA; J: TRBJ2-5; size: many; DNA: TGTGCCAGCAGCTTACTCAGGGTTGAAGAGACCCAGTACTTC; CDR3: CASSLLRVEETQYF
V: TRBV28; D: NA; J: TRBJ2-1; size: many; DNA: TGTGCCAGCAGTTTATGGGCACCTAGCGAAGCCGCCCATGAGCAGTTCTTC; CDR3: CASSLWAPSEAAHEQFF
V: TRBV7-8; D: TRBD1; J: TRBJ1-1; size: many; DNA: TGTGCCAGCAGCCTAAGAGTAGGACAGGGGCTGAACACTGAAGCTTTCTTT; CDR3: CASSLRVGQGLNTEAFF
V: TRBV12-3/TRBV12-4; D: TRBD2; J: TRBJ2-3; size: few; DNA: TGTGCCAGCAGTTTTGGTCTAGCGGATAGCACAGATACGCAGTATTTT; CDR3: CASSFGLADSTDTQYF
V: TRBV6-2/TRBV6-3; D: NA; J: TRBJ1-5; size: NA; DNA: TGTGCCAGCAGCCGTCCGGGACACCCAAGCAATCAGCCCCAGCATTTT; CDR3: CASSRPGHPSNQPQHF
V: TRBV6-2/TRBV6-3; D: NA; J: TRBJ1-1; size: many; DNA: TGTGCCAGCAGTTACTCGAGGGTCAGAAACACTGAAGCTTTCTTT; CDR3: CASSYSRVRNTEAFF
V: TRBV6-2/TRBV6-3; D: NA; J: TRBJ1-5; size: NA; DNA: TGTGCCAGCAGTTATCAGGAGTATAGCAATCAGCCCCAGCATTTT; CDR3: CASSYQEYSNQPQHF
V: TRBV5-5; D: TRBD1; J: TRBJ1-6; size: NA; DNA: TGTGCCAGCAGCTTCACTGACAGGGCTTCACCCCTCCACTTT; CDR3: CASSFTDRASPLHF
V: TRBV5-1; D: NA; J: TRBJ2-1; size: NA; DNA: TGCGCCAGCAGCTCCCAGAGCGCCGGGGACAATGAGCAGTTCTTC; CDR3: CASSSQSAGDNEQFF